A selection of T cell receptor beta chains follows, all from one sample in a study of human T cells and chemical hapten exposure. TCRdb re-derived calls from the RACE reads in MiXCR, one entry per CDR3 protein. The table shows about 61,000 distinct CDR3 sequences, with around 7% occurring only once. The starting material was whole blood, obtained in connection with sensitization to the hapten diphenylcyclopropenone (DPC). The receptors stem from a woman younger than 45 with alopecia areata. Some clones in this sample may be carry-over from other donors' samples. Each CDR3 is given with its conserved first and last residue. The order of the fields is clone size, V gene, J gene, D gene, CDR3 protein, CDR3 DNA. D genes are given only for firm matches. Expanded clones are given a class, and other clones once, few, many or no size at all.

abundance: few
v_gene: TRBV29-1
j_gene: TRBJ1-2
d_gene: -
CDR3aa: CSVVRQNSYGYTF
CDR3nt: TGCAGCGTCGTTCGACAGAACAGCTATGGCTACACCTTC

abundance: many
v_gene: TRBV6-6
j_gene: TRBJ2-6
d_gene: -
CDR3aa: CASSPLFSGANVLTF
CDR3nt: TGTGCCAGCAGTCCTCTATTCTCTGGGGCCAACGTCCTGACTTTC

abundance: few
v_gene: TRBV30
j_gene: TRBJ2-7
d_gene: -
CDR3aa: CAWSVKGSHEQYF
CDR3nt: TGTGCCTGGAGTGTTAAAGGGTCCCACGAGCAGTACTTC

abundance: few
v_gene: TRBV5-1
j_gene: TRBJ1-1
d_gene: -
CDR3aa: CASSWGGVNTEAFF
CDR3nt: TGCGCCAGCAGCTGGGGGGGAGTGAACACTGAAGCTTTCTTT

abundance: few
v_gene: TRBV7-2
j_gene: TRBJ2-1
d_gene: -
CDR3aa: CASSPVYNEQFF
CDR3nt: TGTGCCAGCAGCCCAGTCTACAATGAGCAGTTCTTC

abundance: many
v_gene: TRBV20-1
j_gene: TRBJ2-1
d_gene: -
CDR3aa: CSATNNEQFF
CDR3nt: TGCAGTGCAACAAACAATGAGCAGTTCTTC

abundance: many
v_gene: TRBV20-1
j_gene: TRBJ1-1
d_gene: TRBD1
CDR3aa: CSATDRATEAFF
CDR3nt: TGCAGTGCTACGGACAGGGCTACTGAAGCTTTCTTT

abundance: few
v_gene: TRBV5-5
j_gene: TRBJ1-1
d_gene: -
CDR3aa: CASSLGGGGSNTEAFF
CDR3nt: TGTGCCAGCAGCTTGGGGGGGGGCGGTTCGAACACTGAAGCTTTCTTT

abundance: many
v_gene: TRBV7-2
j_gene: TRBJ2-5
d_gene: TRBD1
CDR3aa: CASSLAGQGVQETQYF
CDR3nt: TGTGCCAGCAGCTTAGCGGGACAGGGGGTACAAGAGACCCAGTACTTC

abundance: few
v_gene: TRBV6-5
j_gene: TRBJ1-2
d_gene: -
CDR3aa: CASSYLPEANYGYTF
CDR3nt: TGTGCCAGCAGTTACCTGCCTGAAGCTAACTATGGCTACACCTTC

abundance: -
v_gene: TRBV12-3/TRBV12-4
j_gene: TRBJ1-1
d_gene: TRBD1
CDR3aa: CASSPGGPTEAFF
CDR3nt: TGTGCCAGCAGCCCAGGGGGACCCACTGAAGCTTTCTTT

abundance: -
v_gene: TRBV7-9
j_gene: TRBJ2-1
d_gene: TRBD2
CDR3aa: CASSPTSSTYNEQFF
CDR3nt: TGTGCCAGCAGCCCGACTAGCAGCACCTACAATGAGCAGTTCTTC

abundance: -
v_gene: TRBV30
j_gene: TRBJ2-1
d_gene: -
CDR3aa: CAWGGGDEQFF
CDR3nt: TGTGCCTGGGGAGGGGGGGATGAGCAGTTCTTC

abundance: many
v_gene: TRBV6-6
j_gene: TRBJ1-5
d_gene: TRBD1
CDR3aa: CASSYSEGAWRQPQHF
CDR3nt: TGTGCCAGCAGTTACTCCGAGGGGGCATGGCGTCAGCCCCAGCATTTT

abundance: -
v_gene: TRBV10-3
j_gene: TRBJ1-3
d_gene: -
CDR3aa: CAISISSGNTIYF
CDR3nt: TGTGCCATCTCGATAAGCTCTGGAAACACCATATATTTT

abundance: -
v_gene: TRBV27
j_gene: TRBJ1-2
d_gene: -
CDR3aa: CASSPSDRNYGYTF
CDR3nt: TGTGCCAGCAGCCCTAGCGACAGGAACTATGGCTACACCTTC

abundance: few
v_gene: TRBV20-1
j_gene: TRBJ1-2
d_gene: TRBD1
CDR3aa: CSAFTTGGYGYTF
CDR3nt: TGCAGTGCTTTTACGACAGGGGGCTATGGCTACACCTTC

abundance: many
v_gene: TRBV7-6
j_gene: TRBJ1-4
d_gene: TRBD1
CDR3aa: CASSSATGAGEKLFF
CDR3nt: TGTGCCAGCAGCTCCGCCACAGGGGCGGGTGAAAAACTGTTTTTT

abundance: few
v_gene: TRBV7-2
j_gene: TRBJ1-1
d_gene: TRBD1
CDR3aa: CASSLAWTGTEAFF
CDR3nt: TGTGCCAGCAGCTTAGCCTGGACAGGGACTGAAGCTTTCTTT

abundance: -
v_gene: TRBV18
j_gene: TRBJ1-1
d_gene: -
CDR3aa: CASSPILGRSRRTEAFF
CDR3nt: TGTGCCAGCTCACCGATACTCGGACGATCCCGGAGGACTGAAGCTTTCTTT

abundance: many
v_gene: TRBV28
j_gene: TRBJ2-4
d_gene: -
CDR3aa: CASSLSSHPIQYF
CDR3nt: TGTGCCAGCAGTTTAAGCAGTCACCCCATTCAGTACTTC

abundance: few
v_gene: TRBV3-1
j_gene: TRBJ1-3
d_gene: -
CDR3aa: CASSQYSGNTIYF
CDR3nt: TGTGCCAGCAGCCAGTACTCTGGAAACACCATATATTTT

abundance: many
v_gene: TRBV6-5
j_gene: TRBJ1-1
d_gene: TRBD1
CDR3aa: CASIHRGATEAFF
CDR3nt: TGTGCCAGCATTCACAGGGGTGCGACTGAAGCTTTCTTT

abundance: many
v_gene: TRBV7-6
j_gene: TRBJ2-1
d_gene: -
CDR3aa: CASSRGGGFSVEQFF
CDR3nt: TGTGCCAGCAGCCGTGGGGGGGGCTTTTCGGTTGAGCAGTTCTTC

abundance: many
v_gene: TRBV20-1
j_gene: TRBJ1-2
d_gene: -
CDR3aa: CSAPDRSNYGYTF
CDR3nt: TGCAGTGCTCCTGACAGGTCTAACTATGGCTACACCTTC

abundance: many
v_gene: TRBV5-5
j_gene: TRBJ2-7
d_gene: TRBD2
CDR3aa: CASTFAPASGEPYEQYF
CDR3nt: TGTGCCAGCACCTTCGCCCCTGCTAGCGGGGAGCCCTACGAGCAGTACTTC

abundance: many
v_gene: TRBV7-2
j_gene: TRBJ2-3
d_gene: -
CDR3aa: CASSLWPQRATDTQYF
CDR3nt: TGTGCCAGCAGCTTATGGCCACAGCGGGCGACAGATACGCAGTATTTT

abundance: many
v_gene: TRBV30
j_gene: TRBJ2-1
d_gene: -
CDR3aa: CAWINGGPYNEQFF
CDR3nt: TGTGCCTGGATAAACGGGGGGCCCTACAATGAGCAGTTCTTC

abundance: many
v_gene: TRBV5-5
j_gene: TRBJ2-6
d_gene: TRBD1
CDR3aa: CASSLGQGRSGANVLTF
CDR3nt: TGTGCCAGCAGCTTAGGACAGGGTCGGTCTGGGGCCAACGTCCTGACTTTC

abundance: many
v_gene: TRBV15
j_gene: TRBJ2-3
d_gene: -
CDR3aa: CATSRDVRGDTDTQYF
CDR3nt: TGTGCCACCAGCAGAGATGTGCGGGGAGACACAGATACGCAGTATTTT

abundance: -
v_gene: TRBV10-2
j_gene: TRBJ1-1
d_gene: -
CDR3aa: CATGQNTEAFF
CDR3nt: TGCGCCACGGGACAGAACACTGAAGCTTTCTTT

abundance: few
v_gene: TRBV5-1
j_gene: TRBJ1-5
d_gene: -
CDR3aa: CASSLGTNSNQPQHF
CDR3nt: TGCGCCAGCAGCTTGGGCACTAATAGCAATCAGCCCCAGCATTTT

abundance: many
v_gene: TRBV7-9
j_gene: TRBJ1-3
d_gene: -
CDR3aa: CASSFNPDTASGNTIYF
CDR3nt: TGTGCCAGCAGCTTTAATCCGGACACCGCCTCTGGAAACACCATATATTTT

abundance: many
v_gene: TRBV3-1
j_gene: TRBJ2-3
d_gene: -
CDR3aa: CASSQDSVSNAHTQYF
CDR3nt: TGTGCCAGCAGCCAAGATTCTGTGTCTAACGCACATACGCAGTATTTT

abundance: few
v_gene: TRBV20-1
j_gene: TRBJ1-5
d_gene: -
CDR3aa: CSASPANQPQHF
CDR3nt: TGCAGTGCTAGCCCAGCTAATCAGCCCCAGCATTTT

abundance: -
v_gene: TRBV27
j_gene: TRBJ1-5
d_gene: TRBD1
CDR3aa: CASSLTGGSQPQHF
CDR3nt: TGTGCCAGCAGTTTGACAGGGGGTAGTCAGCCCCAGCATTTT

abundance: many
v_gene: TRBV5-5
j_gene: TRBJ1-6
d_gene: TRBD1
CDR3aa: CASSVGTGTLGSPLHF
CDR3nt: TGTGCCAGCAGCGTCGGGACAGGGACATTGGGTTCACCCCTCCACTTT

abundance: many
v_gene: TRBV2
j_gene: TRBJ1-6
d_gene: -
CDR3aa: CANQGLSSYNSPLHF
CDR3nt: TGTGCCAATCAAGGACTGAGCTCCTATAATTCACCCCTCCACTTT

abundance: few
v_gene: TRBV7-9
j_gene: TRBJ1-1
d_gene: -
CDR3aa: CASSPNLLDTEAFF
CDR3nt: TGTGCCAGCAGCCCTAATCTTCTGGACACTGAAGCTTTCTTT

abundance: many
v_gene: TRBV18
j_gene: TRBJ1-4
d_gene: TRBD1
CDR3aa: CASSPTGTLTEKLFF
CDR3nt: TGTGCCAGCTCACCGACAGGGACCCTTACTGAAAAACTGTTTTTT

abundance: many
v_gene: TRBV5-5
j_gene: TRBJ2-7
d_gene: -
CDR3aa: CASSLFSGLYEQYF
CDR3nt: TGTGCCAGCAGCTTATTTTCAGGGCTCTACGAGCAGTACTTC

abundance: many
v_gene: TRBV2
j_gene: TRBJ2-1
d_gene: -
CDR3aa: CASSQDPSLVNEQFF
CDR3nt: TGTGCCAGCAGTCAAGACCCGAGTCTGGTCAATGAGCAGTTCTTC

abundance: many
v_gene: TRBV5-4
j_gene: TRBJ2-4
d_gene: TRBD1
CDR3aa: CASSLFDRGPVKNIQYF
CDR3nt: TGTGCCAGCAGCTTGTTCGACAGGGGGCCGGTCAAAAACATTCAGTACTTC

abundance: many
v_gene: TRBV7-8
j_gene: TRBJ1-2
d_gene: TRBD1
CDR3aa: CASSLGDRGLYGYTF
CDR3nt: TGTGCCAGCAGCTTAGGGGACAGAGGTCTTTATGGCTACACCTTC

abundance: many
v_gene: TRBV7-2
j_gene: TRBJ2-7
d_gene: -
CDR3aa: CASSLGWTIGSYEQYF
CDR3nt: TGTGCCAGCAGCTTAGGGTGGACTATCGGGTCCTACGAGCAGTACTTC

abundance: many
v_gene: TRBV2
j_gene: TRBJ2-5
d_gene: -
CDR3aa: CASGYKEETQYF
CDR3nt: TGTGCCAGCGGGTACAAAGAAGAGACCCAGTACTTC

abundance: -
v_gene: TRBV6-5
j_gene: TRBJ1-6
d_gene: -
CDR3aa: CASRLGAGIQDSPLNF
CDR3nt: TGTGCCAGCAGATTGGGCGCTGGAATTCAAGATTCACCCCTCAACTTT

abundance: many
v_gene: TRBV5-1
j_gene: TRBJ2-5
d_gene: TRBD1
CDR3aa: CASSLRGNRGETQYF
CDR3nt: TGCGCCAGCAGCTTGAGGGGGAACAGGGGAGAGACCCAGTACTTC

abundance: few
v_gene: TRBV12-3/TRBV12-4
j_gene: TRBJ1-2
d_gene: TRBD1
CDR3aa: CASSPTGGFGYTF
CDR3nt: TGTGCCAGCAGTCCCACAGGGGGCTTTGGCTACACCTTC

abundance: many
v_gene: TRBV2
j_gene: TRBJ2-3
d_gene: TRBD2
CDR3aa: CASSESSGYTDTQYF
CDR3nt: TGTGCCAGCAGTGAATCTAGCGGGTACACAGATACGCAGTATTTT

abundance: many
v_gene: TRBV6-6
j_gene: TRBJ2-5
d_gene: -
CDR3aa: CASSYVGETQYF
CDR3nt: TGTGCCAGCAGTTACGTAGGGGAGACCCAGTACTTC

abundance: many
v_gene: TRBV7-8
j_gene: TRBJ2-7
d_gene: -
CDR3aa: CASSLDSPYEQYF
CDR3nt: TGTGCCAGCAGCTTAGATTCACCCTACGAGCAGTACTTC

abundance: -
v_gene: TRBV20-1
j_gene: TRBJ2-3
d_gene: TRBD2
CDR3aa: CSARDASGGTDTQYF
CDR3nt: TGCAGTGCTAGAGATGCTAGCGGGGGCACAGATACGCAGTATTTT

abundance: -
v_gene: TRBV5-8
j_gene: TRBJ2-1
d_gene: -
CDR3aa: CASSYARRGQFSYNEQFF
CDR3nt: TGTGCCAGCAGTTATGCTAGGAGAGGACAGTTCTCCTACAATGAGCAGTTCTTC

abundance: few
v_gene: TRBV12-3/TRBV12-4
j_gene: TRBJ1-1
d_gene: -
CDR3aa: CASSLGLLYTEAFF
CDR3nt: TGTGCCAGCAGTTTAGGACTCCTTTACACTGAAGCTTTCTTT

abundance: -
v_gene: TRBV12-3/TRBV12-4
j_gene: TRBJ2-5
d_gene: -
CDR3aa: CASSPGGAETQYF
CDR3nt: TGTGCCAGCAGCCCTGGGGGGGCCGAGACCCAGTACTTC

abundance: -
v_gene: TRBV10-3
j_gene: TRBJ1-2
d_gene: -
CDR3aa: CAISVEGYYGYTF
CDR3nt: TGTGCCATCAGTGTGGAGGGATACTATGGCTACACCTTC